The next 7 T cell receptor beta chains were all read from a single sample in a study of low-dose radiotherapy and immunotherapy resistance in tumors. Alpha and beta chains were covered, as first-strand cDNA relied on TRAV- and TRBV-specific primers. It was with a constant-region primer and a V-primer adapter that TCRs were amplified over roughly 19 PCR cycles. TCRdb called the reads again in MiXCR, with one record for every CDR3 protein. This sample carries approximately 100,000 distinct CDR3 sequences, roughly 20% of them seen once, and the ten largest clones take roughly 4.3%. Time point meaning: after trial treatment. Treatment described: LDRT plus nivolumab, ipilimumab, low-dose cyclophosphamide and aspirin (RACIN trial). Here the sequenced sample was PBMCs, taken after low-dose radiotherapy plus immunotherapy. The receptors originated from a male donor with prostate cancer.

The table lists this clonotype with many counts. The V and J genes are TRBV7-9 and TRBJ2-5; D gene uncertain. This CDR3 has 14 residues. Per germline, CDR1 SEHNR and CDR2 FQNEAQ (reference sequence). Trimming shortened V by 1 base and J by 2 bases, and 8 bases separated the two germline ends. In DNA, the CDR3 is TGTGCCAGCAGCTTAGATCGAGCACAAGAGACCCAGTACTTC. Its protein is CASSLDRAQETQYF.

CDR3 nucleotides: TGTGCCAGCAGCCAAGAGCGGCGGGAAGGGGAGCAGTTCTTC. Residues: CASSQERREGEQFF. This chain uses TRBV4-2 with TRBJ2-1; perhaps TRBD2 as D (6 bases). The CDR3 length is 14 residues. Trimming stripped 0 bases from V and 10 bases from J, with 13 bases between. CDR1 is LGHNA and CDR2 is YNFKEQ in the germline V gene.

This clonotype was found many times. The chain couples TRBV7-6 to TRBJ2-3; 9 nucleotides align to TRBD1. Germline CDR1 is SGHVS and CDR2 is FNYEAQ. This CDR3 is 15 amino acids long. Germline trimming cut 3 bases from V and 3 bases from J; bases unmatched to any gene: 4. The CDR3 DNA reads TGTGCCAGCAGCTTCGACAGGGGGGGAACAGATACGCAGTATTTT. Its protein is CASSFDRGGTDTQYF.

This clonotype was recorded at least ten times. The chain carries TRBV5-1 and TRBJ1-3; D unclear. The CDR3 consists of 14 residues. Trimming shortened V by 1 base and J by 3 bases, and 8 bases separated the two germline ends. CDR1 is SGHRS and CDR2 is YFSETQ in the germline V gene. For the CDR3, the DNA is TGCGCCAGCAGCTTGACCCCCGGTGGAAACACCATATATTTT. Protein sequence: CASSLTPGGNTIYF. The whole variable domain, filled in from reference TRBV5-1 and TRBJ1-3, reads KAGVTQTPRYLIKTRGQQVTLSCSPISGHRSVSWYQQTPGQGLQFLFEYFSETQRNKGNFPGRFSGRQFSNSRSEMNVSTLELGDSALYLCASSLTPGGNTIYFGEGSWLTVV.

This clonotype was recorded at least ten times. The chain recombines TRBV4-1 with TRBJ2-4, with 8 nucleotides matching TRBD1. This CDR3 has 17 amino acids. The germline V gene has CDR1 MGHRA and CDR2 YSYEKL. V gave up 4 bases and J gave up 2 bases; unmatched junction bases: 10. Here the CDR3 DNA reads TGCGCCAGCAGCCTCGGAAGTCCAGGGGGCACCAAAAACATTCAGTACTTC. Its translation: CASSLGSPGGTKNIQYF.

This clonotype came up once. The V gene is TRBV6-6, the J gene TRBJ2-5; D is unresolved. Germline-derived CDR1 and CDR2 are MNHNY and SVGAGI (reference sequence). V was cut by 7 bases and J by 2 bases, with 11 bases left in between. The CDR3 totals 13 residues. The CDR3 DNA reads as TGTGCCAGCATCTCATTTGAGCAAGAGACCCAGTACTTC. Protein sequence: CASISFEQETQYF.

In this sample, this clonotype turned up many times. The CDR3 reads CASSLAGEGVEEETQYF. The CDR3 DNA follows: TGTGCCAGCAGCTTGGCTGGAGAGGGGGTTGAAGAAGAGACCCAGTACTTC. The V and J genes are TRBV5-4 and TRBJ2-5; TRBD1 is a possible D gene (6 bases). Trimming removed 0 bases from V and 3 bases from J, with 18 bases in between. CDR1 SGHNT and CDR2 YYREEE come from the germline V gene (reference sequence). This CDR3 is built from 17 residues.